This T cell receptor (beta chain) was obtained from a study of blood T cell repertoires in COVID-19. At the level of the study: Sources were T cells, B-cell-depleted T cells, or PBMCs; the material itself was cDNA or gDNA.

This clone was detected only a few times. CDR1 and CDR2 from the germline V gene are KGHDR and SFDVKD. Trimming took 8 bases from V and 8 from J; bases not matched to a gene: 4. This CDR3 has 12 amino acids. Repertoires were generated with immunoSEQ multiplex PCR, while TCRdb's copy carries only in-frame clones and drops some. The table shows roughly 240,000 clones, with roughly 79% occurring only once. J is TRBJ2-1 and V is TRBV24-1; 8 bases are a match to TRBD1. This receptor was identified in a woman at least 80 years old with acute or convalescent COVID-19. Sequenced sample: peripheral blood. The CDR3 sequence is CATIRGHYEQFF. The CDR3 nucleotides are TGTGCCACCATCAGGGGGCATTATGAGCAGTTCTTC.